The sequence of this T cell receptor (beta chain) was determined in a study of radiotherapy plus CTLA-4 blockade in lung cancer (dated by TCRdb to 2017 to 2018). In terms of the full investigation: Among the enrolled patients, 15% to 20% had an objective response, and less than 40% reached disease control. General conclusions and limits of the study: Increased serum interferon-beta after radiation, together with early dynamic changes in blood T cell clones, were reported to be the strongest predictors of response. After treatment with radiotherapy and ipilimumab, TCR clones that originated in tumors expanded in peripheral blood.

Library generation was performed with the immunoSEQ multiplex PCR assay. Entries here come from immuneACCESS through TCRdb and include only in-frame sequences with V and J called. Some clones fail to appear in such tables; in the studies checked, an unresolved V gene covers under half of the shortfall, and the cause of the remainder is unknown. Across this sample there are roughly 97,000 clones, with roughly 74% seen only once. Together, the top ten hold approximately 3% of the sample. As to this clone: The target of this receptor is not known. No base qualities exist here, and no much larger clone lies one base off it.

The study tested focal radiation therapy combined with CTLA-4 blockade (ipilimumab) in patients with chemo-refractory metastatic non-small-cell lung cancer. The germline V gene specifies SGHTA as CDR1 and FQGNSA as CDR2. Counted from cysteine to phenylalanine, this CDR3 has 14 amino acids. The sequence is cut down to CDR3 DNA, 42 bases in frame from base 1. V gives up 5 bases and J gives up 1 base, and the segment between their germline ends measures 9 bases. The input for sequencing was peripheral blood, taken from a patient treated with radiotherapy plus ipilimumab. This receptor chain uses TRBV7-2 and TRBJ1-5; the D gene identity is not certain. The clonotype was recovered from a human donor with non-small cell lung cancer who had a partial response to radiotherapy plus ipilimumab. Some clones in this sample may be carry-over from other donors' samples. The nucleotides are TGTGCCAGCAGCCCTCGACTGAGCAATCAGCCCCAGCATTTT. Translated, this is CASSPRLSNQPQHF.